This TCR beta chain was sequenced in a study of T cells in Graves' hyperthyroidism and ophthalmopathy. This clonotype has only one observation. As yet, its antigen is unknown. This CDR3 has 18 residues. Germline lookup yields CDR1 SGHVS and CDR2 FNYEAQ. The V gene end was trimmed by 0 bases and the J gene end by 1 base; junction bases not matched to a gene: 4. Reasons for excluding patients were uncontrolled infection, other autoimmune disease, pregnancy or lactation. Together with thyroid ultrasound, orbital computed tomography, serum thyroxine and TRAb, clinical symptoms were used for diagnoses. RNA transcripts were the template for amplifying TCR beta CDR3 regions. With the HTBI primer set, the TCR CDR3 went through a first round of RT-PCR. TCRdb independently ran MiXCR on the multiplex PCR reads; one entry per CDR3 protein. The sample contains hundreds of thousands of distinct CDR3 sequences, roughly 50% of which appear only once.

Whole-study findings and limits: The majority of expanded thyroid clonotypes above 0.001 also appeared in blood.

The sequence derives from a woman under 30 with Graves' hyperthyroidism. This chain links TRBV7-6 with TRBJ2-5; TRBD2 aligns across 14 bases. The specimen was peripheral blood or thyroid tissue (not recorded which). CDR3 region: CASSLAPGLAGAQETQYF. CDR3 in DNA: TGTGCCAGCAGCTTAGCCCCGGGACTAGCGGGGGCCCAAGAGACCCAGTACTTC.